The 23 T cell receptor beta chains in this list originate from one sample, sequenced in a study of T-cell memory formation after mild COVID-19. MiXCR, applied by TCRdb to the 5' RACE reads, yields one record per CDR3 protein. Among approximately 480,000 distinct CDR3 sequences, roughly 18% were seen once, and the ten largest hold 9% to 15%. The sequencing input was PBMCs or a T cell subset sorted from them (not recorded which). The receptors originated from an adult woman who had mild COVID-19 (a few samples of this study predate the infection). Cell type and time point are not known.

This clonotype appeared a few times. V is TRBV12-3 or TRBV12-4 and J is TRBJ2-1; maybe TRBD1 (6 bases). The ends were cut back, 7 bases at V and 6 bases at J, with 28 bases in the middle. The CDR3 is 18 residues long. The CDR3 here is CASTQTGIHGYRSNEQFF. In nucleotides, the CDR3 is TGTGCCAGCACCCAGACAGGTATTCACGGGTATAGGTCCAATGAGCAGTTCTTC.

The V call is TRBV2, the J call TRBJ2-7, with 9 bases matching TRBD1. The CDR3 covers 13 residues. CDR1 is SNHLY, CDR2 FYNNEI, per germline. The V and J ends lost 7 bases and 7 bases, in that order; junction bases with no gene match: 8. CDR3 coding DNA: TGTGCCAGCACCTACGACAGGGGGAGTGAGCAGTACTTC. Translated, it gives CASTYDRGSEQYF.

The chain combines TRBV29-1 with TRBJ1-1; 8 bases line up with TRBD1. Unmatched junction bases numbered 5, after V lost 4 bases and J lost 7 bases. The CDR3 is made up of 12 amino acids. The germline V gene encodes CDR1 SQVTM and CDR2 ANQGSEA. The CDR3 region is CSVAGQAREAFF. DNA of the CDR3: TGCAGCGTTGCGGGACAGGCCCGTGAAGCTTTCTTT.

This clonotype was seen a handful of times. The rearrangement links TRBV4-1 to TRBJ2-5; 7 bases align to TRBD2. This CDR3 has 15 residues. The J segment lost 3 bases and the V segment lost 5 bases, leaving 9 bases of the junction unmatched. Per the germline V gene, CDR1 is MGHRA and CDR2 is YSYEKL. The CDR3 region is CASSSLGGKKETQYF. Here the CDR3 DNA reads TGCGCCAGCAGCTCCTTGGGGGGGAAAAAAGAGACCCAGTACTTC.

This rearrangement joins TRBV6-1 to TRBJ1-4, with D hard to call. Germline V gives CDR1 MNHNS, CDR2 SASEGT. V shed 7 bases and J shed 8 bases, with 23 bases lying between them. This CDR3 is 16 amino acids long. The CDR3 DNA reads as TGTGCCAGCACCACCAAGGGCCCCCGGTCGGTGGAAAAACTGTTTTTT. Amino acids: CASTTKGPRSVEKLFF.

This chain links TRBV7-2 with TRBJ2-7, with 9 bases that match TRBD1. Germline V gene sequence: CDR1 SGHTA, CDR2 FQGNSA. The length of the CDR3 is 14 residues. The V gene end was trimmed by 5 bases and the J gene end by 5 bases; junction bases not matched to a gene: 7. CDR3 in amino acids: CASSPNRGPNEQYF. Written as DNA, the CDR3 is TGTGCCAGCAGCCCAAACAGGGGGCCCAACGAGCAGTACTTC.

V is TRBV2 and J is TRBJ1-1; D unresolved. The V and J ends lost 0 bases and 7 bases respectively, with 12 bases between them. The germline V gene encodes CDR1 SNHLY and CDR2 FYNNEI. This CDR3 contains 14 residues. This CDR3 is CASSEARRSSEAFF. In DNA form, the CDR3 reads TGTGCCAGCAGTGAAGCTCGAAGGTCCAGTGAAGCTTTCTTT.

The rearrangement uses TRBV12-5 and TRBJ2-3; D possibly corresponds to TRBD2 (5 bases). The CDR3 has 15 amino acids. Germline V gene sequence: CDR1 LGHNT, CDR2 FRNRAP. Between the trimmed V and J ends, which lost 2 bases and 0 bases, there was a span of 9 bases. For the CDR3, the DNA is TGTGCTAGTGGTTTGTGGCGGGCTAGCACAGATACGCAGTATTTT. Its protein product is CASGLWRASTDTQYF.

The chain uses TRBV11-2 and TRBJ2-1; D not resolved. The CDR3 runs 12 residues. Trimming cost V 3 bases and J 7 bases, with 7 bases left between them. Germline V gene sequence: CDR1 SGHAT, CDR2 FQNNGV. Written as DNA, the CDR3 is TGTGCCAGCAGCTTTAGGACGAATGAGCAGTTCTTC. As protein: CASSFRTNEQFF.

This clonotype occurred a few times. J is TRBJ1-1 and V is TRBV27; no reliable D call. The CDR3 contains 12 residues. CDR1 and CDR2 (germline): MNHEY, SMNVEV (reference sequence). V lost 6 bases and J lost 4, with 9 bases in between. The CDR3 loop reads CASRSWGTEAFF. The CDR3 nucleotides read TGTGCCAGCAGGTCATGGGGCACTGAAGCTTTCTTT.

This clonotype was recorded a few times. The chain couples TRBV7-9 to TRBJ1-4, with D unclear. Trimming removed 1 base at V and 8 bases at J, with 8 bases between. This CDR3 spans 13 amino acids. Germline lookup yields CDR1 SEHNR and CDR2 FQNEAQ (reference sequence). CDR3 in DNA: TGTGCCAGCAGCTTAGGACTGCAGGAAAAACTGTTTTTT. It codes for CASSLGLQEKLFF.

This clonotype has more than one count but fewer than ten. The rearrangement uses TRBV6-5 and TRBJ2-1, with 10 bases lining up with TRBD2. V shed 6 bases, J shed 4 bases, and the junction held 6 bases outside the gene matches. The CDR3 contains 15 residues. Germline CDR1 is MNHEY and CDR2 is SVGAGI. This CDR3 is CASRRLAGVYNEQFF. DNA of the CDR3: TGTGCCAGCAGGCGTCTAGCGGGAGTGTACAATGAGCAGTTCTTC.

This clonotype was seen many times. The gene calls are TRBV11-2 and TRBJ2-1; TRBD2 matches 10 bases. The CDR3 is made up of 15 amino acids. The germline V gene has CDR1 SGHAT and CDR2 FQNNGV. V shed 5 bases and J 4 bases; nucleotides not matched to a gene: 5. CDR3 sequence (DNA): TGTGCCAGCAGCCAGACTAGCGGGCCGTACAATGAGCAGTTCTTC. It is translated as CASSQTSGPYNEQFF.

This chain joins TRBV7-2 and TRBJ2-1, with a tentative D call TRBD1 (5 bases). The CDR3 runs to 15 residues. V dropped 5 bases and J dropped 2 bases, with 13 bases sitting between them. Germline CDR1 SGHTA, CDR2 FQGNSA. The CDR3 DNA reads TGTGCCAGCAGCCCCTCGAGACAGACCTACAATGAGCAGTTCTTC. As protein: CASSPSRQTYNEQFF.

This clonotype turned up a few times. The chain uses TRBV20-1 and TRBJ2-7, with 8 positions matching TRBD1. The CDR3 extends over 21 amino acids. The germline V gene has CDR1 DFQATT and CDR2 SNEGSKA (reference sequence). J was trimmed by 0 bases and V by 1 base; bases with no gene match: 23. The CDR3 DNA sequence: TGCAGTGCTAGAGGCGGGTCCCGTGGCAGGGGGCTCCGGACGAGCTCCTACGAGCAGTACTTC. Its protein is CSARGGSRGRGLRTSSYEQYF.

The rearrangement uses TRBV11-2 and TRBJ1-6; TRBD1 might be the D (5 bases). The germline V gene encodes CDR1 SGHAT and CDR2 FQNNGV. V lost 5 bases to trimming and J lost 1 base, with 9 bases between them. The CDR3 has 15 residues. The CDR3 coding sequence is TGTGCCAGCAGCCGAGGGGATTCCTATAATTCACCCCTCCACTTT. It is translated as CASSRGDSYNSPLHF.

This clonotype was seen only a few times. The genes are TRBV18 and TRBJ2-7; 9 positions agree with TRBD2. V lost 6 bases to trimming and J lost 2 bases; unmatched junction nucleotides: 11. CDR3 length: 16 amino acids. Germline values: CDR1 KGHSH, CDR2 LQKENI. The chain's CDR3 is CASSPAGLANAYEQYF. For the CDR3, the DNA is TGTGCCAGCTCCCCAGCTGGACTAGCGAACGCCTACGAGCAGTACTTC.

This clonotype was counted many times. The V call is TRBV12-3 or TRBV12-4, the J call TRBJ1-1; 7 bases match TRBD1. This CDR3 has 14 residues. V was clipped by 3 bases and J by 4 bases; unmatched bases: 5. This CDR3 is CASSFMTGSTEAFF. The CDR3 bases are TGTGCCAGCAGTTTCATGACAGGGTCCACTGAAGCTTTCTTT.

This clonotype was counted many times. The chain recombines TRBV11-3 with TRBJ1-1, with D unresolved. CDR3 length: 21 residues. Germline V gene data show CDR1 as SGHNT and CDR2 as YENEEA. The germline V and J ends were trimmed by 4 bases and 5 bases, with 35 bases remaining between them. The CDR3 DNA reads as TGTGCCAGCAGCTCCCCGACCGGGTCCCAAGTTAGAAAACAAAGGTGGACTGAAGCTTTCTTT. This encodes CASSSPTGSQVRKQRWTEAFF.

The chain carries TRBV24-1 and TRBJ2-2, with TRBD1 matching over 9 bases. The CDR3 is made up of 16 amino acids. V trimming: 4 bases; J trimming: 4 bases; junction bases outside the gene matches: 6. Germline V gene lookup returns CDR1 KGHDR and CDR2 SFDVKD. CDR3 nucleotide sequence: TGTGCCACCAGTGACCCGGACAGGGGTGGCACCGGGGAGCTGTTTTTT. Translated, it gives CATSDPDRGGTGELFF.

The chain recombines TRBV13 with TRBJ2-7; 8 bases align to TRBD1. V lost 5 bases, J lost 3 bases, and 9 bases stayed unmatched. Germline CDR1 is PRHDT and CDR2 is FYEKMQ (reference sequence). There are 15 residues in the CDR3. In DNA form, the CDR3 reads TGTGCCAGCAGCCTTCGACAGGGGACCCTCTACGAGCAGTACTTC. Protein product: CASSLRQGTLYEQYF.

This clonotype was detected only a few times. The gene calls are TRBV11-3 and TRBJ2-7; D might be TRBD1 or TRBD2, each matching 6 bases. V was cut by 5 bases and J by 1 base, with 21 bases left in between. Per the germline V gene, CDR1 is SGHNT and CDR2 is YENEEA. This CDR3 region has 17 residues. The CDR3 is CASSALGLGGLSYEQYF. As DNA, the CDR3 is TGTGCCAGCAGCGCCCTAGGCTTAGGGGGGCTATCCTACGAGCAGTACTTC.

The chain is built from TRBV6-5 and TRBJ1-3; 9 bases map to TRBD1. The trim removed 2 bases at V and 4 bases at J, leaving 3 bases unmatched. Germline CDR1 reads MNHEY; CDR2 reads SVGAGI. The CDR3 covers 15 residues. CDR3 sequence: CASSYAGQGGNTIYF. CDR3 bases: TGTGCCAGCAGTTACGCGGGACAGGGAGGAAACACCATATATTTT.